Sequencing of this T cell receptor beta chain was carried out in a study of response to subunit inactivated influenza vaccine. Study results and limitations: Authors suggested seasonal influenza vaccinations each recruit few new T cells.

Germline V CDR1 and CDR2: SGHVT, SQSDAQ. V lost 10 bases and J 5 bases, leaving 21 bases between the germline ends. This CDR3 comprises 15 residues. In TCRdb, the RT-PCR reads were re-called with MiXCR into one record per CDR3 protein. The table shows about 700,000 distinct CDR3 sequences, with 11% to 15% occurring only once. This clonotype was seen more than once but under ten times. Its antigen is currently unknown. The sample here was PBMCs from blood, taken roughly 2 weeks before vaccination. The chain employs TRBV7-4 and TRBJ2-1, with D hard to call. The sequence derives from a man aged 45 to 65 who received an inactivated influenza vaccine. Written as DNA, the CDR3 is TGTGCCATCCCCTCCCCGCGGACCATAAACAATGAGCAGTTCTTC. This translates into CAIPSPRTINNEQFF.